A selection of T cell receptor beta chains follows, all from one sample in a study of blood T cells in healthy people across ages. A single record per CDR3 protein comes from TCRdb applying MiXCR to the 5' RACE reads. The data contain approximately 800,000 distinct CDR3 sequences, 62% of them seen just once; the ten biggest clones take up 25% to 35%. The sample was blood. The receptor set was obtained from a man in his thirties or forties in good health. CDR3s include the opening cysteine and the closing phenylalanine or tryptophan. The D gene is left open where the match is weak. Size tells how often a clone was seen (once, few, many) or the class of an expanded clone, and some rows leave it out.

-	TRBJ2-7	TRBD1	TRBV28	CASSWGPTGAYEQYF	TGTGCCAGCAGTTGGGGGCCGACAGGGGCCTACGAGCAGTACTTC
-	TRBJ2-7	TRBD2	TRBV9	CASSAEGTRGQYF	TGTGCCAGCAGCGCCGAAGGGACTAGGGGGCAGTACTTC
-	TRBJ2-7	-	TRBV27	CASALEGGRSYEQYF	TGTGCCAGCGCACTGGAAGGGGGGCGCAGCTACGAGCAGTACTTC
-	TRBJ2-7	-	TRBV29-1	CSVGASYEQYF	TGCAGCGTTGGCGCCTCCTACGAGCAGTACTTC
few	TRBJ2-1	-	TRBV5-1	CASSLWRGASSYNEQFF	TGCGCCAGCAGCTTGTGGCGGGGTGCCAGCTCCTACAATGAGCAGTTCTTC
-	TRBJ2-7	TRBD2	TRBV12-3/TRBV12-4	CATSGGGYSYEQYF	TGTGCCACCAGCGGGGGCGGGTATTCCTACGAGCAGTACTTC
-	TRBJ2-7	TRBD1	TRBV10-3	CAIRLDREGENEQYF	TGTGCCATCAGACTGGACAGGGAAGGAGAAAATGAGCAGTACTTC
-	TRBJ1-2	-	TRBV29-1	CSVELRYGYTF	TGCAGCGTTGAACTACGTTATGGCTACACCTTC
-	TRBJ2-5	-	TRBV9	CASSVVGGPRQETQYF	TGTGCCAGCAGCGTAGTAGGGGGGCCCCGACAAGAGACCCAGTACTTC
-	TRBJ2-1	TRBD2	TRBV20-1	CSATAGGAGEGNEQFF	TGCAGTGCTACAGCGGGAGGAGCGGGGGAGGGGAATGAGCAGTTCTTC
-	TRBJ2-5	TRBD2	TRBV7-3	CASSPRRTSAETQYF	TGTGCCAGCAGCCCACGTCGCACTAGCGCCGAGACCCAGTACTTC
-	TRBJ2-1	-	TRBV7-2	CASSLDQVDNEQFF	TGTGCCAGCAGCTTAGACCAGGTTGACAATGAGCAGTTCTTC
once	TRBJ1-3	TRBD1	TRBV7-6	CASSSGQGSGNTIYF	TGTGCCAGCAGCTCCGGACAGGGGTCGGGAAACACCATATATTTT
-	TRBJ2-5	TRBD1	TRBV5-1	CASSWVTGSETQYF	TGCGCCAGCAGCTGGGTGACAGGGTCCGAGACCCAGTACTTC
-	TRBJ2-1	-	TRBV6-5	CASSYSNVNEQFF	TGTGCCAGCAGTTACTCGAACGTCAATGAGCAGTTCTTC
-	TRBJ2-1	TRBD1	TRBV5-1	CASSPGTGNGNEQFF	TGCGCCAGCAGCCCTGGGACAGGGAACGGGAATGAGCAGTTCTTC
-	TRBJ1-5	-	TRBV6-2/TRBV6-3	CASSGRTQPQHF	TGTGCCAGCAGTGGTAGGACCCAGCCCCAGCATTTT
-	TRBJ2-1	-	TRBV25-1	CASGVGAYKFF	TGTGCCAGCGGCGTGGGGGCCTATAAGTTCTTC
-	TRBJ2-2	-	TRBV20-1	CSARDIGNTGELFF	TGCAGTGCTAGAGATATAGGGAACACCGGGGAGCTGTTTTTT
once	TRBJ2-7	TRBD2	TRBV7-2	CASSKEGTSGTYEQYF	TGTGCCAGCAGCAAAGAGGGGACTAGCGGAACCTACGAGCAGTACTTC
few	TRBJ2-6	-	TRBV5-1	CASSLYGTSGANVLTF	TGCGCCAGCAGCTTGTACGGGACCTCTGGGGCCAACGTCCTGACTTTC
-	TRBJ2-1	TRBD2	TRBV6-2/TRBV6-3	CAIYEPGGLYNEQFF	TGTGCCATCTATGAGCCGGGGGGGCTCTACAATGAGCAGTTCTTC
once	TRBJ1-5	-	TRBV12-3/TRBV12-4	CASRPQAGNQPQHF	TGTGCCAGCAGACCTCAGGCAGGCAATCAGCCCCAGCATTTT
-	TRBJ2-3	TRBD1	TRBV5-1	CASSGKGQPRTDTQYF	TGCGCCAGCAGCGGAAAGGGACAGCCACGCACAGATACGCAGTATTTT
-	TRBJ1-2	-	TRBV5-1	CASSETPQGSYGYTF	TGCGCCAGCAGCGAGACACCTCAAGGTTCATATGGCTACACCTTC
few	TRBJ1-2	TRBD1	TRBV20-1	CSATGTGYGYTF	TGCAGTGCTACCGGGACAGGGTATGGCTACACCTTC
-	TRBJ2-3	TRBD2	TRBV7-2	CASSLLRGGGAPDTQYF	TGTGCCAGCAGCTTATTACGGGGGGGCGGGGCCCCAGATACGCAGTATTTT
-	TRBJ2-7	-	TRBV20-1	CSAREAGLEYEQYF	TGCAGTGCTAGAGAAGCCGGCTTGGAATACGAGCAGTACTTC
-	TRBJ2-7	-	TRBV6-2/TRBV6-3	CASVWEAGASYEQYF	TGTGCCAGCGTCTGGGAGGCAGGGGCGTCCTACGAGCAGTACTTC
few	TRBJ1-1	TRBD1	TRBV10-3	CAISRTGVNTEAFF	TGTGCCATCAGCCGGACAGGGGTGAACACTGAAGCTTTCTTT
-	TRBJ1-1	-	TRBV5-1	CASSRGTRTEAFF	TGCGCCAGCAGCCGCGGGACAAGGACTGAAGCTTTCTTT
-	TRBJ2-1	TRBD1	TRBV6-7	CASSNTGQVGRKQFF	TGTGCCAGCAGTAACACGGGACAGGTAGGGCGAAAGCAGTTCTTC
-	TRBJ2-3	-	TRBV7-2	CTSSRMGATTDTQYF	TGTACCAGCAGCCGGATGGGGGCGACAACAGATACGCAGTATTTT
-	TRBJ2-4	-	TRBV14	CASSATGSLAKNIQYF	TGTGCCAGCAGCGCCACAGGTTCCCTAGCCAAAAACATTCAGTACTTC
-	TRBJ2-3	TRBD2	TRBV7-9	CASSEPLPGLPSDTQYF	TGTGCCAGCAGCGAACCCCTCCCGGGACTACCTTCAGATACGCAGTATTTT
-	TRBJ2-1	-	TRBV10-3	CAISEGRVSEQFF	TGTGCCATCAGTGAGGGACGCGTTAGTGAGCAGTTCTTC
-	TRBJ2-1	-	TRBV6-5	CASSYSGTLNEQFF	TGTGCCAGCAGTTACTCCGGGACTCTCAATGAGCAGTTCTTC
-	TRBJ2-7	TRBD1	TRBV20-1	CSARDHRGLHEQYF	TGCAGTGCTAGAGATCACAGGGGTCTCCACGAGCAGTACTTC
-	TRBJ2-7	-	TRBV29-1	CSVMAYEQYF	TGCAGCGTTATGGCCTACGAGCAGTACTTC
-	TRBJ2-5	-	TRBV6-1	CASRGADLGAQYF	TGTGCCAGCAGGGGGGCCGACCTTGGGGCCCAGTACTTC
-	TRBJ2-6	-	TRBV9	CASTNGVGDSGANVLTF	TGTGCCAGCACCAACGGGGTAGGGGACTCTGGGGCCAACGTCCTGACTTTC
-	TRBJ1-2	-	TRBV28	CASRTGHYYGYTF	TGTGCCAGCCGAACAGGACATTACTATGGCTACACCTTC
-	TRBJ2-7	-	TRBV20-1	CSARTDPPDEQYF	TGCAGTGCTAGGACGGACCCTCCGGACGAGCAGTACTTC
-	TRBJ1-4	-	TRBV7-9	CASSLEVATNEKLFF	TGTGCCAGCAGCTTAGAGGTAGCAACTAATGAAAAACTGTTTTTT
-	TRBJ1-2	-	TRBV20-1	CSASQYRSYGYTF	TGCAGTGCTAGCCAATATCGATCCTATGGCTACACCTTC
-	TRBJ1-6	-	TRBV6-1	CASQDLTPLHF	TGTGCCAGTCAGGACCTAACACCCCTCCACTTT
-	TRBJ2-1	TRBD2	TRBV6-2/TRBV6-3	CASSSPSGPSYNEQFF	TGTGCCAGCAGTTCCCCTAGCGGGCCCTCCTACAATGAGCAGTTCTTC
-	TRBJ2-7	-	TRBV4-1	CASSQGQTRWARNEQYF	TGCGCCAGCAGCCAAGGGCAGACACGGTGGGCTCGGAACGAGCAGTACTTC
-	TRBJ2-3	TRBD1	TRBV28	CASSISGTGGIDTQYF	TGTGCCAGCAGTATCTCCGGGACAGGGGGCATAGATACGCAGTATTTT
-	TRBJ2-7	TRBD2	TRBV20-1	CSATGELVAGGYEQYF	TGCAGTGCTACGGGAGAGTTGGTAGCGGGGGGGTACGAGCAGTACTTC
-	TRBJ2-7	-	TRBV5-1	CASSPRGDEYEQYF	TGCGCCAGCAGCCCCCGTGGAGACGAATACGAGCAGTACTTC
-	TRBJ2-3	-	TRBV29-1	CSAPWWGTDTQYF	TGCAGCGCCCCTTGGTGGGGCACAGATACGCAGTATTTT
-	TRBJ1-1	TRBD1	TRBV28	CASRIGQGNTEAFF	TGTGCCAGCAGGATCGGACAGGGGAACACTGAAGCTTTCTTT
-	TRBJ1-6	-	TRBV2	CASSEVGIFNSPLHF	TGTGCCAGCAGTGAAGTCGGGATTTTTAATTCACCCCTCCACTTT
once	TRBJ2-2	-	TRBV5-6	CASSYRNTGELFF	TGTGCCAGCAGCTACAGGAACACCGGGGAGCTGTTTTTT
-	TRBJ1-5	-	TRBV28	CASSFPDSRPQPQHF	TGTGCCAGCAGTTTTCCGGACAGTCGTCCCCAGCCCCAGCATTTT
-	TRBJ2-5	-	TRBV10-3	CAISEDRMGTQYF	TGTGCCATCAGTGAGGACAGGATGGGGACCCAGTACTTC
-	TRBJ2-1	-	TRBV6-1	CASRRDWPYNEQFF	TGTGCCAGCCGTCGAGACTGGCCATACAATGAGCAGTTCTTC